The 23 T cell receptor beta chains in this list originate from one sample, sequenced in a study of response to subunit inactivated influenza vaccine. Using its own MiXCR run on the RT-PCR reads, TCRdb lists one record per CDR3 protein. The sample carries roughly 500,000 distinct CDR3 sequences, about 25% recorded once. The starting material was CD4+ T cells sorted from PBMCs, obtained roughly 5 days after vaccination. The receptor source for this set is a man aged 50 to 60 who received an inactivated influenza vaccine.

This chain links TRBV29-1 with TRBJ2-1; 7 bases match TRBD2. V shed 1 base, J shed 0 bases, and the junction held 9 bases outside the gene matches. The CDR3 totals 17 residues. In germline, CDR1 is SQVTM, CDR2 ANQGSEA. The CDR3 here is CSVEAPKRDSSYNEQFF. CDR3 bases: TGCAGCGTTGAAGCCCCTAAGCGGGACTCCTCCTACAATGAGCAGTTCTTC.

This clonotype was recorded a few times. This chain joins TRBV7-9 and TRBJ2-1; tentative D call: TRBD2 (6 bases). The germline V gene encodes CDR1 SEHNR and CDR2 FQNEAQ (reference sequence). This CDR3 spans 13 amino acids. V lost 5 bases and J lost 8, with 13 bases in between. This CDR3 reads CASSRSGGDEQFF. CDR3 bases: TGTGCCAGCAGCCGCAGCGGAGGGGATGAGCAGTTCTTC.

This clonotype has more than one count but fewer than ten. The V gene is TRBV27, the J gene TRBJ2-7, with D unclear. Trimming stripped 4 bases from V and 5 bases from J, with 12 bases between. The CDR3 is 13 amino acids. Germline V lookup: CDR1 MNHEY, CDR2 SMNVEV (reference sequence). The CDR3 here is CASSSNPDHEQYF. The CDR3 DNA reads TGTGCCAGCAGTTCAAACCCGGACCACGAGCAGTACTTC.

This clonotype was picked up many times. This chain uses TRBV20-1 with TRBJ2-1, with 8 bases aligning to TRBD2. The CDR3 length is 14 residues. Unmatched junction bases numbered 3, after V lost 4 bases and J lost 1 base. CDR1 and CDR2 (germline): DFQATT, SNEGSKA (reference sequence). The CDR3 sequence: CSATGTSSYNEQFF. Here the CDR3 DNA reads TGCAGTGCTACCGGGACTAGTTCCTACAATGAGCAGTTCTTC.

In this sample, this clonotype turned up a few times. This rearrangement joins TRBV11-2 to TRBJ1-2; no clear D gene. There are 15 residues in the CDR3. CDR1 and CDR2 (germline): SGHAT, FQNNGV. Trimming took 0 bases from V and 2 from J, leaving 10 bases between them. CDR3 amino acids: CASSLDLRQNYGYTF. CDR3 bases: TGTGCCAGCAGCTTAGACCTTCGGCAGAACTATGGCTACACCTTC. The full variable domain, in which reference TRBV11-2 and TRBJ1-2 provide the parts outside the CDR3, is EAGVAQSPRYKIIEKRQSVAFWCNPISGHATLYWYQQILGQGPKLLIQFQNNGVVDDSQLPKDRFSAERLKGVDSTLKIQPAKLEDSAVYLCASSLDLRQNYGYTFGSGTRLTVV.

This clonotype was seen a few times. The V gene is TRBV28, the J gene TRBJ2-5; D uncertain. The V gene lost 10 bases and the J gene lost 6 bases, with 12 bases spanning the gap. The CDR3 is 11 amino acids. Per germline, CDR1 MDHEN and CDR2 SYDVKM. CDR3 amino acids: CATDSLKTQYF. The CDR3 nucleotides read TGTGCCACTGACTCCCTGAAGACCCAGTACTTC.

The chain couples TRBV10-3 to TRBJ1-1; 12 nucleotides line up with TRBD1. The CDR3 loop spans 14 amino acids. Unmatched junction bases numbered 4, after V lost 6 bases and J lost 5 bases. Germline lookup yields CDR1 ENHRY and CDR2 SYGVKD. Here the CDR3 reads CAIRGQGARTEAFF. DNA for the CDR3: TGTGCCATCAGGGGACAGGGGGCGCGGACTGAAGCTTTCTTT.

This clonotype was found a few times. The CDR3 region has the DNA TGCAGTGCTAGAGTTGGGGCAGTGAACACTGAAGCTTTCTTT. Translating gives CSARVGAVNTEAFF. The chain carries TRBV20-1 and TRBJ1-1; a weak D match, TRBD1 (5 bases). Germline CDR1 reads DFQATT; CDR2 reads SNEGSKA (reference sequence). Trimming removed 1 base from V and 0 bases from J, with 9 bases in between. This CDR3 has 14 residues.

The sample holds a few counts of this clonotype. CDR3 in DNA: TGTGCCAGCTGTCCCACCGGGACACTCAGCGATGAGCAGTTCTTC. Translated: CASCPTGTLSDEQFF. The chain joins TRBV3-1 to TRBJ2-1; weak D call: TRBD1 (6 bases). CDR1 is LGHDT and CDR2 is YNNKEL in the germline V gene (reference sequence). Trimming took 8 bases from V and 8 from J, leaving 22 bases between them. The CDR3 length is 15 residues.

This clonotype appeared a few times. The rearrangement joins TRBV27 to TRBJ2-3, with D unclear. The CDR3 covers 13 residues. Germline V gene data show CDR1 as MNHEY and CDR2 as SMNVEV (reference sequence). Trimming left V 4 bases short and J 2 bases short, with 7 bases between. CDR3 amino acids: CASSWRFTDTQYF. The CDR3 DNA sequence: TGTGCCAGCAGTTGGCGGTTCACAGATACGCAGTATTTT.

This rearrangement joins TRBV9 to TRBJ2-5; 8 bases map to TRBD1. Germline V gives CDR1 SGDLS, CDR2 YYNGEE. CDR3 length: 12 residues. J was trimmed by 7 bases and V by 4 bases; bases with no gene match: 3. The CDR3 DNA follows: TGTGCCAGCAGCAAACAGGGGGTGACCCAGTACTTC. Translated: CASSKQGVTQYF.

The chain has TRBV30 and TRBJ2-3, with a weak D call TRBD2 (5 bases). There are 14 residues in the CDR3. The V gene's germline CDR1 is GTSNPN and CDR2 SVGIG (reference sequence). V lost 3 bases and J lost 4, with 14 bases in between. CDR3 coding DNA: TGTGCCTGGAGGGAGGTGAGGGCCGCAGATACGCAGTATTTT. It codes for CAWREVRAADTQYF.

This clonotype has just one count. The chain has TRBV28 and TRBJ2-7, with D perhaps assigned TRBD1 or TRBD2 (5 bases each). Trimming cost V 4 bases and J 0 bases, with 22 bases left between them. The CDR3 runs 18 residues. CDR1 and CDR2 (germline): MDHEN, SYDVKM. In DNA form, the CDR3 reads TGTGCCAGCAGTTCCTCGGGACCGGGTTTGGGCTACTCCTACGAGCAGTACTTC. This codes for CASSSSGPGLGYSYEQYF.

The CDR3 reads CSGGLRSDNEQFF. CDR3 coding DNA: TGCAGCGGGGGACTACGGTCGGACAATGAGCAGTTCTTC. The J gene is TRBJ2-1, the V gene TRBV29-1, with TRBD2 matching 7 bases. J gave up 5 bases and V 7 bases, and 8 bases lay outside the gene matches. Germline V CDR1 and CDR2: SQVTM, ANQGSEA. The CDR3 contains 13 residues.

The chain links TRBV7-2 to TRBJ2-3; 11 positions match TRBD2. The CDR3 is 17 residues long. Germline lookup yields CDR1 SGHTA and CDR2 FQGNSA. V lost 5 bases to trimming and J lost 5 bases; unmatched junction nucleotides: 12. CDR3 in DNA: TGTGCCAGCAGCCCCCTCCTAGCGGGGGGCCATAGAGATACGCAGTATTTT. Amino acids: CASSPLLAGGHRDTQYF. The entire variable domain, with the rest obtained from reference TRBV7-2 and TRBJ2-3, is as follows: GAGVSQSPSNKVTEKGKDVELRCDPISGHTALYWYRQSLGQGLEFLIYFQGNSAPDKSGLPSDRFSAERTGGSVSTLTIQRTQQEDSAVYLCASSPLLAGGHRDTQYFGPGTRLTVL.

The chain has TRBV18 and TRBJ1-2, with a tentative D call TRBD1 (5 bases). Looked up from germline, CDR1 is KGHSH and CDR2 is LQKENI. V was trimmed by 1 base and J by 3 bases, leaving 9 bases between them. This CDR3 is 14 amino acids long. The CDR3 DNA reads TGTGCCAGCTCACCACAGGGGAAAGACTATGGCTACACCTTC. It specifies CASSPQGKDYGYTF.

The V and J genes are TRBV10-3 and TRBJ2-1; D is unresolved. The CDR3 has 14 residues. With 0 bases removed from V and 0 bases from J, the gap between germline ends came to 3 bases. CDR1 is ENHRY and CDR2 is SYGVKD in the germline V gene. The CDR3 here is CAISESDSYNEQFF. Here the CDR3 DNA reads TGTGCCATCAGTGAGTCGGACTCCTACAATGAGCAGTTCTTC.

The chain couples TRBV6-5 to TRBJ1-4; D is undetermined. The CDR3 runs to 11 residues. CDR1 is MNHEY, CDR2 SVGAGI, per germline. Trimming removed 1 base from V and 11 bases from J, with 5 bases in between. CDR3 residues: CASSYLGKLFF. In DNA form, the CDR3 reads TGTGCCAGCAGTTACTTGGGGAAACTGTTTTTT.

This clonotype has more than one count but fewer than ten. Here the CDR3 DNA reads TGTGCCAGCAGCCAAAGAAATGAGCAGTTCTTC. It codes for CASSQRNEQFF. The chain combines TRBV4-2 with TRBJ2-1; D is unresolved. Germline V gene sequence: CDR1 LGHNA, CDR2 YNFKEQ. CDR3 length: 11 amino acids. Deletions cut 2 bases from V and 7 bases from J, with 3 bases between.

This chain connects TRBV28 to TRBJ1-1; perhaps TRBD1 as D (5 bases). The V and J ends lost 2 bases and 4 bases respectively, with 14 bases between them. This CDR3 has 15 residues. Per the germline V gene, CDR1 is MDHEN and CDR2 is SYDVKM. CDR3 sequence: CASSLNGAGSTEAFF. The CDR3 DNA is TGTGCCAGCAGTTTAAACGGGGCAGGGTCCACTGAAGCTTTCTTT.

As to this clonotype: At one of its ends the junction is not consistent with the germline gene, which may arise from a read error. V usage is TRBV7-9 and J usage is TRBJ2-3, with 12 bases aligning to TRBD2. Germline V CDR1 and CDR2: SEHNR, FQNEAQ (reference sequence). This CDR3 region has 15 residues. For the CDR3, the DNA is TGTGCCAGCAACTTAGGACTAGCGGGGTTCGATACGCAGTATTTT. The encoded protein is CASNLGLAGFDTQYF.

The chain has TRBV4-2 and TRBJ2-3; 9 positions match TRBD2. CDR1 LGHNA and CDR2 YNFKEQ come from the germline V gene. V lost 3 bases, J lost 4 bases, and 8 bases stayed unmatched. There are 16 residues in the CDR3. CDR3 DNA sequence: TGTGCCAGCAGCCACTATAGCGGGAGAGGGGCAGATACGCAGTATTTT. It yields the protein CASSHYSGRGADTQYF.

In its sample, this clonotype was seen a few times. The chain links TRBV24-1 to TRBJ2-1; 11 bases line up with TRBD2. The ends lost 2 bases at V and 6 bases at J; junction bases unmatched: 5. The CDR3 is made up of 16 amino acids. Germline V gene data show CDR1 as KGHDR and CDR2 as SFDVKD. The CDR3, as DNA: TGTGCCACCAGTGATTCCGGGACTAGCGGCATCAATGAGCAGTTCTTC. Residues: CATSDSGTSGINEQFF.